Below, one T cell receptor beta chain is given with its context. These data belong to a study of blood T cell repertoires in COVID-19. Looked up from germline, CDR1 is SGDLS and CDR2 is YYNGEE. V lost 5 bases and J lost 7; bases outside the gene matches: 10. CDR3 size: 14 residues. Profiling relied on immunoSEQ multiplex PCR, and the TCRdb table lists in-frame clones only, not all of them. Counted here are fewer than 200,000 clones, 75% to 90% occurring once; the ten biggest clones make up less than 9%. The V and J genes are TRBV9 and TRBJ1-1; TRBD1 matches 8 bases. The sample consisted of peripheral blood. The sequence was collected from an older woman with acute or convalescent COVID-19. The CDR3 region has the DNA TGTGCCAGCAGTCGGGACAGGCGGTTTTTTGAAGCTTTCTTT. Translation gives CASSRDRRFFEAFF.